The clone carrying this T cell receptor (beta chain) was seen a handful of times. CDR1 and CDR2 from the germline V gene are SGHNT and YYREEE (reference sequence). With 5 bases removed from V and 0 bases from J, the gap between germline ends came to 9 bases. The CDR3 covers 13 residues. The data were taken from a study of T-cell memory formation after mild COVID-19. TCRdb fed the 5' RACE reads into MiXCR, producing one record per CDR3 protein. The repertoire has tens of thousands of distinct CDR3 sequences, less than 15% of them found once; the top ten carry approximately 40%. The chain carries TRBV5-4 and TRBJ2-7; D gene unclear. Sequenced material: PBMCs or a T cell subset sorted from them (not recorded which). This TCR derives from a man aged 18 to 29 who had mild COVID-19 (a few samples of this study predate the infection). Cell type and time point are not known. The CDR3 DNA reads as TGTGCCAGCAGAGAAGAAAGCTCCTACGAGCAGTACTTC. This gives the protein CASREESSYEQYF.